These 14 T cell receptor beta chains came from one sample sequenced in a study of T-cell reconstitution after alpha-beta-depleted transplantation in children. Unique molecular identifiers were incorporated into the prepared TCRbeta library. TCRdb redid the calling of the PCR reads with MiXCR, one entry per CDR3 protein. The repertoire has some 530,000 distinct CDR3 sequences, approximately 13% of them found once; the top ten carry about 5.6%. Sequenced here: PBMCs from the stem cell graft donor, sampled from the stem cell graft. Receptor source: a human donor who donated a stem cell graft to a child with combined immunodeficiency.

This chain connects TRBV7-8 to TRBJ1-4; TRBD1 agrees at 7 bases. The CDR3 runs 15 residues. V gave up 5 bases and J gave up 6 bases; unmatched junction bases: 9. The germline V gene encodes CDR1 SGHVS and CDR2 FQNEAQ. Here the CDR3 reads CASSLDRAGDEKLFF. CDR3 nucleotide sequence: TGTGCCAGCAGCCTTGACAGGGCCGGGGATGAAAAACTGTTTTTT.

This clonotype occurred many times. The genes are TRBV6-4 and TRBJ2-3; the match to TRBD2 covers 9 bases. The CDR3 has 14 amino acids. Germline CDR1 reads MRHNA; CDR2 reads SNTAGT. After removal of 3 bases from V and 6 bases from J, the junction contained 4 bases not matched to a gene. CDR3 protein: CASSEAGGSDTQYF. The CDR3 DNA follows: TGTGCCAGCAGTGAGGCGGGGGGGTCGGATACGCAGTATTTT.

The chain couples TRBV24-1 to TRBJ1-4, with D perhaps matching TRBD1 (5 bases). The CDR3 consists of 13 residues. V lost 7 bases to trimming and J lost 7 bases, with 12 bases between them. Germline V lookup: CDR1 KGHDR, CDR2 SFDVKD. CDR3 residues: CATSSRRGEKLFF. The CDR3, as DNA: TGTGCCACCAGCTCCCGGAGGGGTGAAAAACTGTTTTTT.

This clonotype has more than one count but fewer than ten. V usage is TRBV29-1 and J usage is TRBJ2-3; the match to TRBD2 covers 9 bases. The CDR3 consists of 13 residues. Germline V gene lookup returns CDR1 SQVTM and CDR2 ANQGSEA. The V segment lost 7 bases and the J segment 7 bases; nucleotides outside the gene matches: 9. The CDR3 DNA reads TGCAGCGCAAAATCTAGCGGGATGTATACGCAGTATTTT. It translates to CSAKSSGMYTQYF.

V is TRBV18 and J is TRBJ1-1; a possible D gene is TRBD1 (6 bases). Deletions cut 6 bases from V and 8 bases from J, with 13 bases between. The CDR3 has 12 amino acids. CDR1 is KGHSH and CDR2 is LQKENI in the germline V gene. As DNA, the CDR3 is TGTGCCAGCTCGAGACCCAGGGGAGAAGCTTTCTTT. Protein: CASSRPRGEAFF.

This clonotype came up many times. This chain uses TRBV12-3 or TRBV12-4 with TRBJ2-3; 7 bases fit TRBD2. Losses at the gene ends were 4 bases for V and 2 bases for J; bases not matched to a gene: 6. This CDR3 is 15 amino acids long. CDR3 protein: CASSSAGLYTDTQYF. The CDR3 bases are TGTGCCAGCAGTTCAGCGGGACTCTACACAGATACGCAGTATTTT.

CDR3 nucleotides: TGTGCCAGCAGTTCCTATAGCTCCCGATACAATGAGCAGTTCTTC. Protein: CASSSYSSRYNEQFF. The genes are TRBV12-3 or TRBV12-4 and TRBJ2-1; D gene ambiguous. Trimming removed 4 bases at V and 4 bases at J, with 14 bases between. The CDR3 has 15 residues.

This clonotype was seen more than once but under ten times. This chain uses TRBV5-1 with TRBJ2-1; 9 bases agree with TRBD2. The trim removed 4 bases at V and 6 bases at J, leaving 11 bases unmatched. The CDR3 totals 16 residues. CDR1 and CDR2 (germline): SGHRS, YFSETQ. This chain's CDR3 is CASSPEGAGGVNEQFF. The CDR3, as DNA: TGCGCCAGCAGCCCCGAGGGGGCGGGAGGGGTCAATGAGCAGTTCTTC.

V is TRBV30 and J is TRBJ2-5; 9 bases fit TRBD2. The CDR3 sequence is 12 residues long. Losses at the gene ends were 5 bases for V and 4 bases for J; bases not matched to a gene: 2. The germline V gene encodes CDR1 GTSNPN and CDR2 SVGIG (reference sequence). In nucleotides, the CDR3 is TGTGCCTGGGGGACTAGCTCAGAGACCCAGTACTTC. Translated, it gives CAWGTSSETQYF.

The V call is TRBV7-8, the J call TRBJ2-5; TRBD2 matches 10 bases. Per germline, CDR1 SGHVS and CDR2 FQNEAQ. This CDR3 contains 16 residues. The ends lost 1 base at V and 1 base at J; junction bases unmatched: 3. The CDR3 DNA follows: TGTGCCAGCAGCTTAGTAGAGCGGGGGGGCCAAGAGACCCAGTACTTC. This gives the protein CASSLVERGGQETQYF.

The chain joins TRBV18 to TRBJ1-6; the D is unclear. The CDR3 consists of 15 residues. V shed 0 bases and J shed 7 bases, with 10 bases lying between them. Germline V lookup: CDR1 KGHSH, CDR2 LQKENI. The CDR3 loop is CASSPPGGQNSPLHF. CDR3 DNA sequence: TGTGCCAGCTCACCACCGGGAGGTCAAAATTCACCCCTCCACTTT.

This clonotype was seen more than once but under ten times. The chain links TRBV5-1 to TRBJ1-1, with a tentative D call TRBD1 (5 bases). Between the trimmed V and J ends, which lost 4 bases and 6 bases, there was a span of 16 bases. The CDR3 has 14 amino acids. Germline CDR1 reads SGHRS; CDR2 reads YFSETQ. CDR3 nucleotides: TGCGCCAGCAGCCCATGGCCGAGGGACGCTGAAGCTTTCTTT. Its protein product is CASSPWPRDAEAFF.

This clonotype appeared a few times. CDR3 residues: CAISEVDHRDSDTQYF. The CDR3 DNA is TGTGCCATCAGTGAAGTGGACCACAGGGATTCGGATACGCAGTATTTT. The rearrangement joins TRBV10-3 to TRBJ2-3; maybe TRBD1 (6 bases). The CDR3 totals 16 residues. V lost 3 bases, J lost 6 bases, and 19 bases lay in between. The germline CDR1 and CDR2 sequences are ENHRY and SYGVKD.

In DNA form, the CDR3 reads TGTGCCAGCAGTTTAAGGCGAGACCTAGGCACAGATACGCAGTATTTT. This encodes CASSLRRDLGTDTQYF. The chain employs TRBV28 and TRBJ2-3; D is uncertain. CDR1 and CDR2 from the germline V gene are MDHEN and SYDVKM. The CDR3 loop spans 16 amino acids. With 2 bases removed from V and 1 base from J, the gap between germline ends came to 13 bases.